These 23 T cell receptor beta chains came from one sample sequenced in a study of shared clonotypes between healthy human individuals. This table comes from immunoSEQ multiplex PCR, and its TCRdb copy is limited to in-frame clones, with some not included. Here the sample spans over 1.5 million clones, 95% to 99% being singletons. Sequenced input: naive CD4+ T cells sorted from blood. Specified subset: CD45RA+ positively selected. Receptors originate from a young man in good health.

This clone was counted a single time. The V and J genes are TRBV7-6 and TRBJ1-3; 9 nucleotides agree with TRBD1. The CDR3 is made up of 19 amino acids. V was clipped by 2 bases and J by 0 bases; unmatched bases: 11. The germline V gene has CDR1 SGHVS and CDR2 FNYEAQ. Written as DNA, the CDR3 is TGTGCCAGCAGCTTACGGGACAGGGTACTTTCAGACTCTGGAAACACCATATATTTT. Protein: CASSLRDRVLSDSGNTIYF.

The chain employs TRBV7-9 and TRBJ2-7, with D hard to call. Trimming shortened V by 4 bases and J by 2 bases, and 9 bases separated the two germline ends. CDR3 length equals 13 residues. CDR1 SEHNR and CDR2 FQNEAQ come from the germline V gene (reference sequence). The CDR3 protein is CASSSKVAYEQYF. CDR3 DNA: TGTGCCAGCAGCTCGAAGGTAGCCTACGAGCAGTACTTC.

This chain uses TRBV2 with TRBJ2-2, with 11 bases aligning to TRBD2. The CDR3 is 15 residues long. The V segment lost 6 bases and the J segment 4 bases; nucleotides outside the gene matches: 4. Germline V gene data show CDR1 as SNHLY and CDR2 as FYNNEI. CDR3 sequence reads: CASRRLAGSTGELFF. In DNA form, the CDR3 reads TGTGCCAGCAGGCGACTAGCGGGATCCACCGGGGAGCTGTTTTTT.

V usage is TRBV7-8 and J usage is TRBJ2-5; D perhaps matches TRBD2 (6 bases). Germline assignment: CDR1 SGHVS and CDR2 FQNEAQ. The CDR3 is 13 residues long. The V end lost 4 bases, the J end lost 7 bases, and 13 bases lay between the germline ends. In DNA, the CDR3 is TGTGCCAGCAGCTCTGGAGCCGGGGGGACCCAGTACTTC. This codes for CASSSGAGGTQYF.

V gene TRBV6-1 combines with J gene TRBJ2-7; possible D gene TRBD1, 6 bases. Trimming removed 5 bases from V and 2 bases from J, with 10 bases in between. Germline assignment: CDR1 MNHNS and CDR2 SASEGT. CDR3 length: 13 amino acids. CDR3 protein: CASSFSGAYEQYF. CDR3 nucleotides: TGTGCCAGCAGTTTCTCAGGGGCCTACGAGCAGTACTTC.

The chain links TRBV9 to TRBJ2-5; 7 bases align to TRBD1. V lost 4 bases and J lost 5; bases outside the gene matches: 8. Germline V CDR1 and CDR2: SGDLS, YYNGEE. There are 14 residues in the CDR3. CDR3 DNA sequence: TGTGCCAGCAGCCTCTCGACAGGGCTGGAGACCCAGTACTTC. Protein: CASSLSTGLETQYF.

The rearrangement joins TRBV7-9 to TRBJ2-1; 10 nucleotides agree with TRBD2. Germline V gene data show CDR1 as SEHNR and CDR2 as FQNEAQ (reference sequence). The CDR3 runs to 15 residues. The junction had 4 bases not matched to a gene; V was cut back by 8 bases and J by 0 bases. This chain's CDR3 is CASGPSGSSYNEQFF. The CDR3 DNA reads TGTGCCAGCGGTCCTAGCGGGAGCTCCTACAATGAGCAGTTCTTC. Filled out from reference TRBV7-9 and TRBJ2-1, the complete variable domain reads DTGVSQNPRHKITKRGQNVTFRCDPISEHNRLYWYRQTLGQGPEFLTYFQNEAQLEKSRLLSDRFSAERPKGSFSTLEIQRTEQGDSAMYLCASGPSGSSYNEQFFGPGTRLTVL.

This clone has only one observation. The chain has TRBV29-1 and TRBJ2-1; D remains ambiguous. Germline CDR1 reads SQVTM; CDR2 reads ANQGSEA. The CDR3 is 13 residues long. V lost 3 bases to trimming and J lost 9 bases, with 15 bases between them. The CDR3 loop reads CSVDMGLFSEQFF. Here the CDR3 DNA reads TGCAGCGTTGACATGGGGTTGTTTAGTGAGCAGTTCTTC.

This rearrangement joins TRBV7-6 to TRBJ2-7, with D perhaps TRBD1 or TRBD2 (5 bases each). The CDR3 is 14 residues long. Per germline, CDR1 SGHVS and CDR2 FNYEAQ. Trimming removed 4 bases at V and 6 bases at J, with 16 bases between. CDR3 protein: CASSSPRVGGEQYF. Written as DNA, the CDR3 is TGTGCCAGCAGCTCCCCCAGGGTCGGAGGCGAGCAGTACTTC.

This sequence joins TRBV9 and TRBJ1-4; 9 positions agree with TRBD1. Unmatched junction bases numbered 4, after V lost 0 bases and J lost 7 bases. Germline CDR1 and CDR2: SGDLS and YYNGEE. The CDR3 length is 15 residues. Here the CDR3 DNA reads TGTGCCAGCAGCGTAGTCACAGGGGGCAGTGAAAAACTGTTTTTT. This translates into CASSVVTGGSEKLFF.

The rearrangement uses TRBV9 and TRBJ1-3; tentatively, D is TRBD1 (5 bases). The V end lost 4 bases, the J end lost 2 bases, and 13 bases lay between the germline ends. The germline gives CDR1 SGDLS, CDR2 YYNGEE. The CDR3 is 15 amino acids. CDR3 sequence reads: CASSPRWGTGNTIYF. DNA of the CDR3: TGTGCCAGCAGCCCCAGGTGGGGGACTGGAAACACCATATATTTT.

V is TRBV9 and J is TRBJ1-4; 9 bases map to TRBD1. This CDR3 comprises 14 residues. Germline CDR1 and CDR2: SGDLS and YYNGEE. Trimming at V came to 3 bases and at J to 8 bases, leaving 5 bases not matched to a gene. DNA of the CDR3: TGTGCCAGCAGCGGGACAGGGGCGAGAGAAAAACTGTTTTTT. Encoded protein: CASSGTGAREKLFF.

This clone was picked up one time. The chain combines TRBV28 with TRBJ2-3; D may be TRBD1 (5 bases). Deletions cut 3 bases from V and 5 bases from J, with 18 bases between. The CDR3 spans 16 residues. CDR1 and CDR2 (germline): MDHEN, SYDVKM. CDR3 coding DNA: TGTGCCAGCAGTTTTCCATGGTTGGGGCGTGAAGATACGCAGTATTTT. This encodes CASSFPWLGREDTQYF.

The chain carries TRBV28 and TRBJ2-2; no definite D call. CDR3 length: 13 amino acids. CDR1 MDHEN and CDR2 SYDVKM come from the germline V gene. The germline V and J ends were trimmed by 7 bases and 2 bases, with 8 bases remaining between them. The CDR3 spells CASTDVNTGELFF. In DNA, the CDR3 is TGTGCCAGCACGGACGTAAACACCGGGGAGCTGTTTTTT.

This clone was seen just once. This chain joins TRBV14 and TRBJ2-7; no firm D call. Germline assignment: CDR1 SGHDN and CDR2 FVKESK. The CDR3 contains 16 residues. V shed 1 base and J shed 1 base, with 14 bases lying between them. For the CDR3, the DNA is TGTGCCAGCAGCCAAGTTCTCGCGTTCCATTCCTACGAGCAGTACTTC. Its translation: CASSQVLAFHSYEQYF.

The chain couples TRBV5-5 to TRBJ2-1, with a weak D call TRBD1 (6 bases). Trimming pared 2 bases from V and 8 bases from J, leaving 17 bases between. Germline V gene lookup returns CDR1 SGHKS and CDR2 YYEKEE (reference sequence). The CDR3 length is 15 residues. The CDR3 region is CASSLFPRGLYEQFF. CDR3 nucleotides: TGTGCCAGCAGCTTATTTCCCAGGGGTCTGTATGAGCAGTTCTTC.

As to this clone: Other DNA sequences in the same sample also yield this CDR3. The rearrangement joins TRBV9 to TRBJ2-2, with D uncertain. V lost 0 bases, J lost 0 bases, and 3 bases lay in between. The germline V gene has CDR1 SGDLS and CDR2 YYNGEE. The CDR3 totals 14 residues. CDR3 nucleotide sequence: TGTGCCAGCAGCGTAGACCCGAACACCGGGGAGCTGTTTTTT. Its translation: CASSVDPNTGELFF.

The CDR3, as DNA: TGCGCCAGCAGCCAAGACCGCGCCGCAGGGAGAAGGACAGATACGCAGTATTTT. It specifies CASSQDRAAGRRTDTQYF. The chain recombines TRBV4-3 with TRBJ2-3; the D call may be TRBD1 or TRBD2 (5 bases each). The CDR3 consists of 18 residues. V dropped 0 bases and J dropped 3 bases, with 19 bases sitting between them. Looked up from germline, CDR1 is LGHNA and CDR2 is YSLEER.

This clone has a single count. This sequence joins TRBV5-5 and TRBJ1-5; D is ambiguous. V was clipped by 0 bases and J by 2 bases, with 12 bases between them. The CDR3 has 16 residues. The germline V gene encodes CDR1 SGHKS and CDR2 YYEKEE (reference sequence). The CDR3 nucleotides are TGTGCCAGCAGCTTGGAAGGGTTTAGTGGCAATCAGCCCCAGCATTTT. It encodes CASSLEGFSGNQPQHF.

This clone has a single count. The chain carries TRBV19 and TRBJ2-5; 11 positions match TRBD2. V lost 4 bases to trimming and J lost 2 bases; unmatched junction nucleotides: 6. The CDR3 has 16 residues. Germline V gene sequence: CDR1 LNHDA, CDR2 SQIVND (reference sequence). Written as DNA, the CDR3 is TGTGCCAGTAGTACCGGGACTAGCGGACCACAAGAGACCCAGTACTTC. This gives the protein CASSTGTSGPQETQYF.

The genes are TRBV27 and TRBJ2-7; D is perhaps TRBD2 (6 bases). The CDR3 runs to 14 residues. V was pared by 3 bases and J by 3 bases, with 12 bases between. Germline V gives CDR1 MNHEY, CDR2 SMNVEV (reference sequence). The CDR3 protein is CASSFGGEIYEQYF. CDR3 nucleotides: TGTGCCAGCAGTTTCGGGGGTGAGATCTACGAGCAGTACTTC.

The V call is TRBV6-5, the J call TRBJ1-5; 7 nucleotides align to TRBD1. There are 14 residues in the CDR3. The germline V gene has CDR1 MNHEY and CDR2 SVGAGI. V was pared by 6 bases and J by 7 bases, with 9 bases of the junction left unmatched. The CDR3 loop reads CASRNNDRAQPQHF. The CDR3 DNA follows: TGTGCCAGCAGAAATAACGACAGGGCCCAGCCCCAGCATTTT.

This CDR3 is CASSYSTSGRTDTQYF. The CDR3, as DNA: TGTGCCAGCAGTTACTCGACTAGCGGGCGCACAGATACGCAGTATTTT. The gene calls are TRBV6-5 and TRBJ2-3; the match to TRBD2 covers 10 bases. Germline CDR1 reads MNHEY; CDR2 reads SVGAGI. V trimming: 0 bases; J trimming: 1 base; junction bases outside the gene matches: 1. CDR3 length equals 16 residues.